This T cell receptor (beta chain) comes out of a study of chemoradiotherapy in HPV16-positive cancers. General study points: Non-HPV-specific T cells did not expand in tumors during treatment, whereas candidate HPV-specific clones and E7-related motifs did. Functional assays defining HPV-specific T cells used only a couple of HPV16-positive patients. For HPV16-positive patients, expanding HPV-responsive T cells associated with longer recurrence-free survival.

Trimming removed 6 bases from V and 8 bases from J; junction bases left unmatched: 6. The CDR3 is 12 amino acids. Germline V gene data show CDR1 as GTSNPN and CDR2 as SVGIG (reference sequence). About this clone itself: The antigen is not known.

Repertoires were sampled repeatedly during chemoradiotherapy. Sequencing used immunoSEQ multiplex PCR; TCRdb keeps in-frame clones, though not all of them. The profile shows approximately 1,000 clones, around 80% of them singletons. Sample: tumor tissue, taken from a patient who underwent chemoradiotherapy. V usage is TRBV30 and J usage is TRBJ2-7, with 11 bases aligning to TRBD2. The TCR comes from a human donor with HPV-associated anogenital cancer. The CDR3 nucleotides read TGTGCCTGTGTAACTAGCGGGAGACAGCAGTACGTC. It is translated as CACVTSGRQQYV.